This TCR beta chain was obtained from a study of CD8+ T cells in alopecia areata. Between the trimmed V and J ends, which lost 4 bases and 2 bases, there was a span of 9 bases. Germline assignment: CDR1 SGHVS and CDR2 FQNEAQ. The CDR3 has 15 residues. Points on this clone: Antigen specificity is unknown.

It was cDNA, reverse transcribed from extracted RNA, that served as the sequencing template. Sequencing was performed with immunoSEQ multiplex PCR; in TCRdb, only in-frame clones are kept and a portion is missing. Altogether 170,000 or so clones are present, 59% being singletons, with the ten largest covering under 15%. Study-wide points: Scalp sequencing captures resident alphabeta T cells of normal skin too.

The material sequenced was CD4+ T cells sorted from blood, taken at week 0. The TCR comes from a human donor with alopecia areata. The chain uses TRBV7-8 and TRBJ2-6; no reliable D call. The CDR3 region is CASSSVQPGANVLTF. CDR3 DNA: TGTGCCAGCAGCTCTGTGCAGCCTGGGGCCAACGTCCTGACTTTC.